These 28 T cell receptor beta chains originate from one sample sequenced in a study of vaccination effects on CD4 cells after COVID-19. Produced via immunoSEQ multiplex PCR; TCRdb's table is partial and in-frame only. Found here are 25,000 to 35,000 clones, 80% of them singletons; the top ten hold more than 5%. These receptors lack a known antigen. Antigen-specific CD4+ T cells were expanded (with viral peptide pools) by the ViraFEST assay ahead of sequencing. Scientists isolated CD4+ T cells after a roughly ten-day culture period ended. Participants received two doses of either the BNT162b2 or mRNA-1273 vaccine. The sequences come from CD4+ T cells from PBMCs cultured with SARS-CoV-2 spike peptides, collected after COVID-19 vaccination. The receptors originated from a human donor who received a COVID-19 vaccine. Some clones in this sample may be carry-over from other donors' samples.

This clone has only a few counts. The chain combines TRBV10-3 with TRBJ2-7; no firm D call. Trimming shortened V by 3 bases and J by 5 bases, and 20 bases separated the two germline ends. The CDR3 length is 16 residues. Germline loops: CDR1 ENHRY, CDR2 SYGVKD. As DNA, the CDR3 is TGTGCCATCAGTGATCCTTCATCTCCAGAAGTAGACGAGCAGTACGTC. Amino acids: CAISDPSSPEVDEQYV.

This clone appeared a single time. The chain recombines TRBV7-2 with TRBJ2-5, with D perhaps TRBD1 or TRBD2 (5 bases each). The V end was cut by 5 bases, the J end by 2 bases, with 9 bases between. Per germline, CDR1 SGHTA and CDR2 FQGNSA. The CDR3 is 13 amino acids. CDR3 DNA: TGTGCCAGCAGCCGGGACCCTCAAGAGACCCAGTACTTC. The encoded protein is CASSRDPQETQYF.

This clone has only one observation. J is TRBJ1-1 and V is TRBV19; D gene unclear. V shed 5 bases and J shed 7 bases, with 11 bases lying between them. Per the germline V gene, CDR1 is LNHDA and CDR2 is SQIVND (reference sequence). The CDR3 totals 12 residues. The CDR3 sequence: CASSVSVGEAFF. The CDR3 DNA reads TGTGCCAGTAGTGTGTCAGTTGGTGAAGCTTTCTTT.

The J gene is TRBJ1-6, the V gene TRBV7-2; D is undetermined. CDR3 length: 15 amino acids. CDR1 is SGHTA and CDR2 is FQGNSA in the germline V gene. V lost 1 base to trimming and J lost 7 bases, with 11 bases between them. CDR3 protein: CASSLVGLENSPLHF. The CDR3 DNA follows: TGTGCCAGCAGCTTAGTCGGGTTAGAAAATTCACCCCTCCACTTT.

The chain links TRBV19 to TRBJ2-1; TRBD2 aligns across 8 bases. This CDR3 spans 18 amino acids. Germline V gene sequence: CDR1 LNHDA, CDR2 SQIVND (reference sequence). J gave up 0 bases and V 3 bases, and 10 bases lay outside the gene matches. CDR3 sequence (DNA): TGTGCCAGTAGTATTAGGGTAGCGGGGCGAAGCTCCTACAATGAGCAGTTCTTC. As protein: CASSIRVAGRSSYNEQFF. Drawing the rest from reference TRBV19 and TRBJ2-1, the complete variable domain is DGGITQSPKYLFRKEGQNVTLSCEQNLNHDAMYWYRQDPGQGLRLIYYSQIVNDFQKGDIAEGYSVSREKKESFPLTVTSAQKNPTAFYLCASSIRVAGRSSYNEQFFGPGTRLTVL.

The V call is TRBV21-1, the J call TRBJ2-7; TRBD2 is taken as the D call from the table, unchecked against the DNA. TRBV21-1 constitutes a pseudogene. The CDR3 spans 15 residues. CDR3 loop: CASSSECYLPYEQYV. The CDR3 DNA is TGTGCCAGCAGCAGTGAATGCTACCTCCCCTACGAGCAGTACGTC.

This clone appeared a single time. The chain uses TRBV19 and TRBJ1-4, with D possibly matching TRBD1 (5 bases). The CDR3 covers 14 residues. V lost 3 bases to trimming and J lost 5 bases, with 10 bases between them. Germline CDR1 is LNHDA and CDR2 is SQIVND (reference sequence). CDR3 nucleotides: TGTGCCAGTAGTATTGATTGGGGGAATGAAAAACTGTTTTTT. Amino acid sequence: CASSIDWGNEKLFF.

The chain uses TRBV4-2 and TRBJ2-5, with 9 bases matching TRBD2. The ends lost 0 bases at V and 4 bases at J; junction bases unmatched: 6. The CDR3 spans 16 residues. Germline values: CDR1 LGHNA, CDR2 YNFKEQ. CDR3 in amino acids: CASSQDFAGGRETQYF. In DNA, the CDR3 is TGTGCCAGCAGCCAAGATTTCGCGGGGGGGCGAGAGACCCAGTACTTC.

The V and J genes are TRBV11-2 and TRBJ1-2; perhaps TRBD1 as D (6 bases). Trimming left V 5 bases short and J 4 bases short, with 17 bases between. Germline V gives CDR1 SGHAT, CDR2 FQNNGV. CDR3 size: 15 residues. DNA for the CDR3: TGTGCCAGCAGCAGAGGGGCGACAGGTACCTATGGCTACACCTTC. Amino acids: CASSRGATGTYGYTF.

The J gene is TRBJ1-3, the V gene TRBV10-1; 9 bases fit TRBD1. V dropped 8 bases and J dropped 3; count of bases not matched to a gene: 11. The CDR3 contains 16 residues. The V gene's germline CDR1 is WNHNN and CDR2 SYGVQD (reference sequence). CDR3 nucleotide sequence: TGCGCCAGCGGCGGGACAGGGCTCGAACTTGGAAACACCATATATTTT. It translates to CASGGTGLELGNTIYF.

The gene calls are TRBV28 and TRBJ1-1; no definite D call. The germline gives CDR1 MDHEN, CDR2 SYDVKM. The CDR3 spans 13 residues. V gave up 8 bases and J gave up 9 bases, with 19 bases separating them. In DNA form, the CDR3 reads TGTGCCAGCGAACCAGAGACCCGGGTACAAGCTTTCTTT. This translates into CASEPETRVQAFF.

V gene TRBV19 combines with J gene TRBJ2-3; 14 bases agree with TRBD2. With V trimmed by 6 bases and J by 2 bases, 16 bases remained unmatched. Germline V gene data show CDR1 as LNHDA and CDR2 as SQIVND (reference sequence). The CDR3 extends over 20 amino acids. CDR3 DNA sequence: TGTGCCAGTAGCCCAACCCGGACTAGCGGGGGGTCTATCCCCACAGATACGCAGTATTTT. Protein product: CASSPTRTSGGSIPTDTQYF.

The rearrangement links TRBV2 to TRBJ2-7, with TRBD1 identical over 7 bases. CDR3 length: 15 residues. V dropped 5 bases and J dropped 4; count of bases not matched to a gene: 11. Germline V gene data show CDR1 as SNHLY and CDR2 as FYNNEI. This CDR3 reads CASSPDRTGGYEQYV. The CDR3 DNA reads as TGTGCCAGCAGTCCCGACCGGACAGGAGGATACGAGCAGTACGTC.

V and J are TRBV28 and TRBJ1-5; TRBD1 is a possible D gene (5 bases). The germline gives CDR1 MDHEN, CDR2 SYDVKM. CDR3 size: 15 residues. V was clipped by 8 bases and J by 3 bases, with 17 bases between them. The CDR3 protein is CASVGADLPNQPQHF. The CDR3 nucleotides read TGTGCCAGCGTTGGGGCCGACCTGCCCAATCAGCCCCAGCATTTT.

This clone was observed a handful of times. The CDR3 bases are TGTGCCAGCAGCAAATTAGGACAGGGGGCGGTCGAGCAGTACGTC. Translating gives CASSKLGQGAVEQYV. This chain joins TRBV21-1 and TRBJ2-7; the DNA was not compared with TRBD1, the D call given in the table. TRBV21-1 is termed a pseudogene. The CDR3 is 15 residues long.

The V call is TRBV27, the J call TRBJ2-5; D is perhaps TRBD1 (5 bases). The CDR3 covers 16 residues. Germline V gene sequence: CDR1 MNHEY, CDR2 SMNVEV (reference sequence). V was shortened by 4 bases and J by 7 bases, with 22 bases between the two germline ends. This CDR3 reads CASSSPRQGGLGTQYF. For the CDR3, the DNA is TGTGCCAGCAGTTCCCCGAGGCAGGGTGGGTTGGGGACCCAGTACTTC.

The rearrangement links TRBV19 to TRBJ2-2; TRBD2 is a possible D gene (6 bases). Trimming removed 6 bases from V and 5 bases from J, with 13 bases in between. CDR3 length equals 14 residues. Germline V gives CDR1 LNHDA, CDR2 SQIVND (reference sequence). CDR3 in DNA: TGTGCCAGTAGCGACGGGGGTGGAACCGGGGAGCTGTTTTTT. Translation: CASSDGGGTGELFF.

This clone was recorded once. This chain uses TRBV11-2 with TRBJ1-2; D remains ambiguous. Germline V lookup: CDR1 SGHAT, CDR2 FQNNGV. This CDR3 is built from 13 residues. Trimming cost V 1 base and J 1 base, with 4 bases left between them. The chain's CDR3 is CASSLGVNYGYTF. CDR3 DNA: TGTGCCAGCAGCTTAGGGGTTAACTATGGCTACACCTTC. Complete variable domain (other parts from reference TRBV11-2 and TRBJ1-2): EAGVAQSPRYKIIEKRQSVAFWCNPISGHATLYWYQQILGQGPKLLIQFQNNGVVDDSQLPKDRFSAERLKGVDSTLKIQPAKLEDSAVYLCASSLGVNYGYTFGSGTRLTVV.

The chain is built from TRBV18 and TRBJ2-6, with D possibly matching TRBD1 (6 bases). Germline assignment: CDR1 KGHSH and CDR2 LQKENI. Trimming shortened V by 2 bases and J by 0 bases, and 14 bases separated the two germline ends. The CDR3 is 18 residues long. This chain's CDR3 is CASSPRQGLNSGANVLTF. In DNA, the CDR3 is TGTGCCAGCTCACCAAGGCAGGGGTTAAACTCTGGGGCCAACGTCCTGACTTTC.

This clone has just a few counts. This chain uses TRBV19 with TRBJ1-5, with 8 bases aligning to TRBD1. Germline V gene data show CDR1 as LNHDA and CDR2 as SQIVND (reference sequence). V trimming: 7 bases; J trimming: 5 bases; junction bases outside the gene matches: 4. This CDR3 comprises 13 residues. The DNA of the CDR3 is TGTGCCAGTAAGGACAGGGACGATCAGCCCCAGCATTTT. Amino acids: CASKDRDDQPQHF.

The rearrangement links TRBV4-2 to TRBJ2-4, with D tentatively TRBD1 (5 bases). CDR3 length: 14 amino acids. Trimming took off 0 bases at V and 7 bases at J, with 10 bases between the two ends. Germline V lookup: CDR1 LGHNA, CDR2 YNFKEQ. CDR3 sequence: CASSQEAGWNIQYF. CDR3 DNA: TGTGCCAGCAGCCAAGAGGCAGGGTGGAACATTCAGTACTTC.

The chain joins TRBV6-5 to TRBJ1-1; tentatively, D is TRBD1 (6 bases). The germline gives CDR1 MNHEY, CDR2 SVGAGI. The V gene lost 2 bases and the J gene lost 5 bases, with 12 bases spanning the gap. The CDR3 extends over 14 amino acids. This chain's CDR3 is CASSYTRTDTEAFF. The CDR3 region has the DNA TGTGCCAGCAGTTACACCCGGACAGATACTGAAGCTTTCTTT.

The chain combines TRBV30 with TRBJ1-5; D may be TRBD1 (5 bases). The CDR3 sequence is 15 residues long. V gave up 1 base and J gave up 3 bases, with 13 bases separating them. Looked up from germline, CDR1 is GTSNPN and CDR2 is SVGIG (reference sequence). CDR3 nucleotides: TGTGCCTGGAGTGGAGCCGGGACGGTCAATCAGCCCCAGCATTTT. Protein product: CAWSGAGTVNQPQHF.

This sequence joins TRBV7-2 and TRBJ1-2, with unresolved D. The germline V and J ends were trimmed by 3 bases and 3 bases, with 14 bases remaining between them. Looked up from germline, CDR1 is SGHTA and CDR2 is FQGNSA. The CDR3 is made up of 15 amino acids. This CDR3 reads CASSFTPQAHYGYTF. The CDR3 region has the DNA TGTGCCAGCAGCTTTACCCCCCAGGCCCACTATGGCTACACCTTC.

V is TRBV6-1 and J is TRBJ1-5; 8 nucleotides align to TRBD1. V was pared by 0 bases and J by 5 bases, with 3 bases of the junction left unmatched. Germline V gene sequence: CDR1 MNHNS, CDR2 SASEGT. This CDR3 region has 15 residues. The CDR3: CASSEADRGDQPQHF. CDR3 DNA: TGTGCCAGCAGTGAAGCCGACAGGGGAGATCAGCCCCAGCATTTT.

This clone was detected once. The rearrangement links TRBV28 to TRBJ1-3; TRBD1 matches at 7 bases. Looked up from germline, CDR1 is MDHEN and CDR2 is SYDVKM. V was clipped by 3 bases and J by 3 bases; unmatched bases: 8. The CDR3 sequence is 16 residues long. The CDR3 spells CASSFTPTGFGNTIYF. CDR3 sequence (DNA): TGTGCCAGCAGTTTTACCCCGACAGGGTTTGGAAACACCATATATTTT.

The chain uses TRBV19 and TRBJ2-3; TRBD1 is a possible D gene (6 bases). Per the germline V gene, CDR1 is LNHDA and CDR2 is SQIVND (reference sequence). This CDR3 is built from 13 residues. V dropped 8 bases and J dropped 7 bases, with 16 bases sitting between them. CDR3 sequence reads: CASSTTGENTQYF. The DNA of the CDR3 is TGTGCCAGTTCGACGACAGGTGAAAATACGCAGTATTTT.

V gene TRBV21-1 combines with J gene TRBJ1-6; whether TRBD1, the table's D call, matches the DNA was not checked. TRBV21-1 is assigned pseudogene status. The length of the CDR3 is 16 residues. The CDR3 coding sequence is TGTGCCAGCAGCAAAGTGCTACCGGGGACAAATTCACCCCTCCACTTT. Amino acid sequence: CASSKVLPGTNSPLHF.